This passage covers 25 T cell receptor beta chains from one sample sequenced in a study of T cell responses to AZD1222 COVID-19 vaccine. Profiled with immunoSEQ multiplex PCR; TCRdb holds only in-frame clones, not every one. The sample holds tens of thousands of clones, around nine tenths seen once. The input for sequencing was peripheral blood, taken 28 days after the second AZD1222 dose. Receptors originate from an adult who received the AZD1222 COVID-19 vaccine.

The rearrangement links TRBV3-1 (or the pseudogene TRBV3-2) to TRBJ1-1; 9 bases align to TRBD1. This CDR3 region has 14 residues. Trimming removed 5 bases from V and 6 bases from J; junction bases left unmatched: 7. Germline loops: CDR1 LGHDT, CDR2 YNNKEL (reference sequence). The CDR3 nucleotides read TGTGCCAGCAGCGCCCGACAGGGGGGCGCTGAAGCTTTCTTT. The encoded protein is CASSARQGGAEAFF.

The rearrangement links TRBV6-5 to TRBJ1-6; D not resolved. The CDR3 contains 16 residues. V lost 4 bases and J lost 0, with 10 bases in between. Germline V CDR1 and CDR2: MNHEY, SVGAGI. The CDR3 nucleotides read TGTGCCAGCAGTTCCGGGTTTAGCTCCTATAATTCACCCCTCCACTTT. It yields the protein CASSSGFSSYNSPLHF.

This clone turned up a few times. The chain combines TRBV6-5 with TRBJ1-3; no reliable D call. Looked up from germline, CDR1 is MNHEY and CDR2 is SVGAGI. The CDR3 length is 13 residues. V was trimmed by 6 bases and J by 0 bases, leaving 6 bases between them. The CDR3 reads CASSSSSGNTIYF. DNA for the CDR3: TGTGCCAGCAGCTCCAGCTCTGGAAACACCATATATTTT.

The chain couples TRBV11-3 to TRBJ2-2; perhaps TRBD2 as D (6 bases). The CDR3 contains 16 residues. V lost 2 bases and J lost 3, with 13 bases in between. Per the germline V gene, CDR1 is SGHNT and CDR2 is YENEEA. CDR3 region: CASSLRRGSYTGELFF. In DNA form, the CDR3 reads TGTGCCAGCAGCTTACGGAGGGGATCTTACACCGGGGAGCTGTTTTTT.

The genes are TRBV28 and TRBJ1-6; D perhaps matches TRBD1 (5 bases). CDR3 length: 14 amino acids. V dropped 3 bases and J dropped 6 bases, with 9 bases sitting between them. The germline CDR1 and CDR2 sequences are MDHEN and SYDVKM. DNA of the CDR3: TGTGCCAGCAGTTTTTCGGGGCTTAATTCACCCCTCCACTTT. It translates to CASSFSGLNSPLHF.

V gene TRBV2 combines with J gene TRBJ2-1, with 8 bases lining up with TRBD2. Germline CDR1 SNHLY, CDR2 FYNNEI. This CDR3 is built from 14 residues. Losses at the gene ends were 7 bases for V and 0 bases for J; bases not matched to a gene: 2. The CDR3 bases are TGTGCCAGCATAGCGGGGAGCTCCTACAATGAGCAGTTCTTC. Amino acid sequence: CASIAGSSYNEQFF.

This clone was seen more than once but under ten times. The rearrangement uses TRBV6-2 or TRBV6-3 and TRBJ2-5, with D hard to call. The CDR3 consists of 15 residues. V lost 0 bases to trimming and J lost 3 bases, with 11 bases between them. Germline V gene lookup returns CDR1 MNHEY and CDR2 SVGEGT. In DNA form, the CDR3 reads TGTGCCAGCAGTTACTCGGTAAAGAATAAAGAGACCCAGTACTTC. This sequence encodes CASSYSVKNKETQYF.

This clone showed up just once. J is TRBJ2-7 and V is TRBV7-2; 7 nucleotides align to TRBD2. Losses at the gene ends were 3 bases for V and 4 bases for J; bases not matched to a gene: 9. CDR3 length equals 15 residues. Germline V CDR1 and CDR2: SGHTA, FQGNSA. The CDR3 here is CASSFTSTGGYEQYF. CDR3 bases: TGTGCCAGCAGCTTCACATCTACCGGGGGGTACGAGCAGTACTTC.

As DNA, the CDR3 is TGTGCCATCAGTGAAAGGACTCAAGAGACCCAGTACTTC. This gives the protein CAISERTQETQYF. The chain uses TRBV10-3 and TRBJ2-5; possible D gene TRBD2, 5 bases. Germline V CDR1 and CDR2: ENHRY, SYGVKD. Trimming stripped 3 bases from V and 2 bases from J, with 7 bases between. The CDR3 is 13 amino acids.

The chain combines TRBV6-2 or TRBV6-3 with TRBJ2-1; 14 nucleotides line up with TRBD2. The V segment lost 6 bases and the J segment 4 bases; nucleotides outside the gene matches: 11. Germline V gene sequence: CDR1 MNHEY, CDR2 SVGEGT. The CDR3 loop spans 18 amino acids. The CDR3 region is CASSHPGLAGELYNEQFF. The CDR3 DNA is TGTGCCAGCAGCCACCCGGGACTAGCGGGGGAGCTATACAATGAGCAGTTCTTC.

The chain combines TRBV27 with TRBJ1-5; weak D call: TRBD1 (6 bases). Trimming left V 6 bases short and J 3 bases short, with 12 bases between. The V gene's germline CDR1 is MNHEY and CDR2 SMNVEV (reference sequence). The CDR3 loop spans 14 amino acids. In nucleotides, the CDR3 is TGTGCCAGCAGCCCTACAGGGAACAATCAGCCCCAGCATTTT. This sequence encodes CASSPTGNNQPQHF.

V and J are TRBV28 and TRBJ1-6, with 9 bases fitting TRBD1. CDR1 is MDHEN, CDR2 SYDVKM, per germline. The CDR3 has 14 residues. With V trimmed by 5 bases and J by 7 bases, 3 bases remained unmatched. In DNA form, the CDR3 reads TGTGCCAGCAGTCTTGGACAGGGGAATTCACCCCTCCACTTT. Its translation is CASSLGQGNSPLHF.

This clone was observed a handful of times. The V gene is TRBV6-5, the J gene TRBJ1-3; unclear D gene. The CDR3 contains 13 residues. CDR1 and CDR2 from the germline V gene are MNHEY and SVGAGI. Between the trimmed V and J ends, which lost 10 bases and 3 bases, there was a span of 13 bases. The CDR3 region is CATKPGFGNTIYF. For the CDR3, the DNA is TGTGCCACCAAGCCGGGCTTTGGAAACACCATATATTTT.

A few counts support this clone. This chain joins TRBV19 and TRBJ1-5; unclear D gene. Trimming stripped 4 bases from V and 0 bases from J, with 10 bases between. The CDR3 is 15 residues long. Germline-derived CDR1 and CDR2 are LNHDA and SQIVND (reference sequence). CDR3 nucleotides: TGTGCCAGTAGTAATCGCGGTTATAGCAATCAGCCCCAGCATTTT. This encodes CASSNRGYSNQPQHF.

This clone was picked up one time. The rearrangement joins TRBV15 to TRBJ1-1; D call uncertain. CDR1 and CDR2 (germline): LNHNV, YYDKDF (reference sequence). V lost 5 bases to trimming and J lost 0 bases, with 10 bases between them. This CDR3 is built from 14 residues. The CDR3 DNA is TGTGCCACCAGCCCGTTGACTATGAACACTGAAGCTTTCTTT. Amino acids: CATSPLTMNTEAFF. The full variable domain, with the rest looked up from reference TRBV15 and TRBJ1-1, is DAMVIQNPRYQVTQFGKPVTLSCSQTLNHNVMYWYQQKSSQAPKLLFHYYDKDFNNEADTPDNFQSRRPNTSFCFLDIRSPGLGDTAMYLCATSPLTMNTEAFFGQGTRLTVV.

The V and J genes are TRBV18 and TRBJ1-6, with TRBD1 matching 8 bases. The CDR3 covers 17 residues. In germline, CDR1 is KGHSH, CDR2 LQKENI. V was clipped by 3 bases and J by 10 bases; unmatched bases: 14. Here the CDR3 DNA reads TGTGCCAGCTCACCGGCCGGGACAGGAGGCAGGAGGTCACCCCTCCACTTT. Amino acid sequence: CASSPAGTGGRRSPLHF.

This clone showed up just once. The V and J genes are TRBV7-2 and TRBJ1-5, with D perhaps matching TRBD1 (6 bases). This CDR3 comprises 15 residues. Between the trimmed V and J ends, which lost 1 base and 6 bases, there was a span of 13 bases. The germline CDR1 and CDR2 sequences are SGHTA and FQGNSA. Here the CDR3 reads CASSLELGGPQPQHF. In DNA, the CDR3 is TGTGCCAGCAGCTTAGAACTAGGGGGGCCTCAGCCCCAGCATTTT.

For the CDR3, the DNA is TGTGCCAGTAGTGCTGGGGGGACAGCCTACGAGCAGTACTTC. Translating gives CASSAGGTAYEQYF. The chain carries TRBV19 and TRBJ2-7, with a weak D call TRBD1 (7 bases). V lost 5 bases to trimming and J lost 2 bases, with 13 bases between them. The germline CDR1 and CDR2 sequences are LNHDA and SQIVND (reference sequence). The CDR3 spans 14 residues.

This clone was detected once. The chain links TRBV6-5 to TRBJ2-2; D uncertain. Germline V lookup: CDR1 MNHEY, CDR2 SVGAGI. Between the trimmed V and J ends, which lost 6 bases and 2 bases, there was a span of 13 bases. This CDR3 contains 15 residues. Here the CDR3 DNA reads TGTGCCAGCAGCCGGGTTTTGAGAAACACCGGGGAGCTGTTTTTT. This codes for CASSRVLRNTGELFF.

The rearrangement links TRBV6-6 to TRBJ1-1; the D gene is possibly TRBD1 (5 bases). CDR3 length equals 14 residues. Trimming stripped 0 bases from V and 8 bases from J, with 13 bases between. Germline loops: CDR1 MNHNY, CDR2 SVGAGI (reference sequence). This CDR3 reads CASSYSAGGVEAFF. DNA of the CDR3: TGTGCCAGCAGTTACTCCGCCGGGGGGGTAGAAGCTTTCTTT.

The gene calls are TRBV18 and TRBJ2-7; D is perhaps TRBD1 (5 bases). The CDR3 runs to 13 residues. Looked up from germline, CDR1 is KGHSH and CDR2 is LQKENI. V gave up 6 bases and J gave up 0 bases, with 9 bases separating them. The CDR3 DNA follows: TGTGCCAGCTCCGACAGACTCTCCTACGAGCAGTACTTC. Translated: CASSDRLSYEQYF.

The rearrangement uses TRBV6-5 and TRBJ1-1; 8 bases are a match to TRBD1. Germline V gives CDR1 MNHEY, CDR2 SVGAGI. The trim removed 2 bases at V and 4 bases at J, leaving 9 bases unmatched. The CDR3 totals 16 residues. The DNA for the CDR3 is TGTGCCAGCAGTTACCCCAATGGACAGGGTAGCACTGAAGCTTTCTTT. This gives the protein CASSYPNGQGSTEAFF.

This CDR3 reads CASSSEMGQHYGYTF. In nucleotides, the CDR3 is TGTGCCAGCAGCTCAGAGATGGGACAGCACTATGGCTACACCTTC. The rearrangement uses TRBV7-9 and TRBJ1-2; 7 bases agree with TRBD1. The CDR3 has 15 residues. With V trimmed by 4 bases and J by 3 bases, 8 bases remained unmatched. Per germline, CDR1 SEHNR and CDR2 FQNEAQ (reference sequence).

V is TRBV6-5 and J is TRBJ1-2; no clear D gene. Germline CDR1 MNHEY, CDR2 SVGAGI. V was shortened by 6 bases and J by 8 bases, with 16 bases between the two germline ends. CDR3 length: 13 amino acids. In DNA form, the CDR3 reads TGTGCCAGCAGCCAAATAGGATTGGGAGGCTACACCTTC. Its protein is CASSQIGLGGYTF.

V gene TRBV3-1 (or the pseudogene TRBV3-2) combines with J gene TRBJ1-6; no firm D call. Between the trimmed V and J ends, which lost 4 bases and 0 bases, there was a span of 10 bases. CDR1 and CDR2 from the germline V gene are LGHDT and YNNKEL (reference sequence). The CDR3 contains 16 residues. Here the CDR3 DNA reads TGTGCCAGCAGCCCAAGCCAAACCTCCTATAATTCACCCCTCCACTTT. This translates into CASSPSQTSYNSPLHF.